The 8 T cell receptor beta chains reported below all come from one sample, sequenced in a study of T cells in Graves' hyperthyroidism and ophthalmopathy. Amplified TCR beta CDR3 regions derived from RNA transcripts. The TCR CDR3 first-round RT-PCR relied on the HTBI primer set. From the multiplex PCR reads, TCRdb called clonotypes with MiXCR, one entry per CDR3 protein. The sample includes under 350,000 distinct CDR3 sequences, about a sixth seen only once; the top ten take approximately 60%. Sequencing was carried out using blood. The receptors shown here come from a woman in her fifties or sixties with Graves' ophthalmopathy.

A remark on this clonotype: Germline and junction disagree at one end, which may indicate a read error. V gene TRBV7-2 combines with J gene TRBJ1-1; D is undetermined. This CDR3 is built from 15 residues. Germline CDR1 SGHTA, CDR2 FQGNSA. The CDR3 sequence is CASSPEDTENTEALF. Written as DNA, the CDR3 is TGTGCCAGCAGCCCGGAAGACACGGAGAACACTGAGGCTCTCTTT.

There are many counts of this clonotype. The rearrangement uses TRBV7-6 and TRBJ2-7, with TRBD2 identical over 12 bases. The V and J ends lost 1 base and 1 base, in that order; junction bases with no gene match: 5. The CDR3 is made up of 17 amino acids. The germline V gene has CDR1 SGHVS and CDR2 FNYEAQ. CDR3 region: CASSLELLAGGSYEQYF. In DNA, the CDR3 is TGTGCCAGCAGCTTAGAACTCCTAGCGGGGGGGTCCTACGAGCAGTACTTC.

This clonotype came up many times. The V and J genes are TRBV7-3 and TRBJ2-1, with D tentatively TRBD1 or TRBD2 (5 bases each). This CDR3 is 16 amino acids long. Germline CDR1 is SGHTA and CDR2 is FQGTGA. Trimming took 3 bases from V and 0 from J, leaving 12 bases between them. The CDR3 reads CASSFGTASSYNEQFF. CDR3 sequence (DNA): TGTGCCAGCAGCTTCGGGACCGCGAGCTCCTACAATGAGCAGTTCTTC.

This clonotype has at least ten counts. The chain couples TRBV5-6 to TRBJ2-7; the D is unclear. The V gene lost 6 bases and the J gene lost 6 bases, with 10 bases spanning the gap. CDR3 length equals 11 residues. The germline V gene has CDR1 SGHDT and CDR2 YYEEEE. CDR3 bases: TGTGCCAGCACCTTAAACTTCGAGCAGTACTTC. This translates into CASTLNFEQYF.

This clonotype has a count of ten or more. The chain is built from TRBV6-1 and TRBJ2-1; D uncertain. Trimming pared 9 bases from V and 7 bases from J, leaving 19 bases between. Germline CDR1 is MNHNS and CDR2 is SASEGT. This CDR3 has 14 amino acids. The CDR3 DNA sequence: TGTGCCAGTTCGGGCTCGAACCCGTGGAATGAGCAGTTCTTC. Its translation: CASSGSNPWNEQFF.

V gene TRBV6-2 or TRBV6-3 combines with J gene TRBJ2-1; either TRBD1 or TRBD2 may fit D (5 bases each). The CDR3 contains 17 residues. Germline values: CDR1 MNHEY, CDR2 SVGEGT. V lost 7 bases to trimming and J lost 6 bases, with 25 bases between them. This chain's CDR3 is CASNLYNGGDHRNEQFF. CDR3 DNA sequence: TGTGCCAGCAACTTATACAATGGGGGTGACCACCGCAATGAGCAGTTCTTC.

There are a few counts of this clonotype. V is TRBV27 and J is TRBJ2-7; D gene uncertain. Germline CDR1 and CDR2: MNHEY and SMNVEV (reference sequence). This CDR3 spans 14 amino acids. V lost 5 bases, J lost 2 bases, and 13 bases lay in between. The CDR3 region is CASSPQQRPYEQYF. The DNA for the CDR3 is TGTGCCAGCAGTCCCCAACAGAGACCCTACGAGCAGTACTTC.

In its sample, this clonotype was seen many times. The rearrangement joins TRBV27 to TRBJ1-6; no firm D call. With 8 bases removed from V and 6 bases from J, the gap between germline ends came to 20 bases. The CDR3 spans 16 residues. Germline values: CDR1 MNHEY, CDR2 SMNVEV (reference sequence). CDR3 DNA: TGTGCCAGCGGTATTCGACCGTGGAGGGTTAATTCACCCCTCCACTTT. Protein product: CASGIRPWRVNSPLHF.